This TCR beta chain is drawn from a study of control samples from healthy donors and cancer patients (dated by TCRdb to 2019 to 2021). Sequences DFQATT (CDR1) and SNEGSKA (CDR2) are obtained from the germline V gene (reference sequence). V is cut by 5 bases and J by 7 bases, and the space between the germline ends is 9 bases. Including cysteine and phenylalanine, the CDR3 has 11 amino acids. The DNA shown is the 33-base CDR3, in frame from base 1. Of note for this clone: No antigen is known for it. It has no much larger one-base neighbor in the sample; base qualities were not kept.

Library preparation employed the immunoSEQ multiplex PCR assay. Entries here come from immuneACCESS through TCRdb and include only in-frame sequences with V and J called. Some clones fail to appear in such tables; in the studies checked, an unresolved V gene covers under half of the shortfall, and the cause of the remainder is unknown. Across this sample there are 170,000 or so clones, with more than 85% seen only once. Together, the top ten hold about 2% of the sample. The receptor comes from a woman in her thirties or forties in good health. The rearrangement joined TRBV20-1 to TRBJ2-1, and perhaps TRBD2 as D gene, on 6 matching bases. The sample consisted of blood. The bases are TGCAGTGCTTCCGCGGGGAATGAGCAGTTCTTC. This gives the protein CSASAGNEQFF.